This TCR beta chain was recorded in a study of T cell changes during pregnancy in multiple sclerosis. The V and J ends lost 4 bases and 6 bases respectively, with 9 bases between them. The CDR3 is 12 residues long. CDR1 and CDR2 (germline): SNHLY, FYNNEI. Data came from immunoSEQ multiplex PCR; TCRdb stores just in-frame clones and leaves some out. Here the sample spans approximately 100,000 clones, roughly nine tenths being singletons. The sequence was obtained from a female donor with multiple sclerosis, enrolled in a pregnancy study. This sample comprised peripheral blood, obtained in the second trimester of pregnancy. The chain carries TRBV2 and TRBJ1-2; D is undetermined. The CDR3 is CASSVRYHGYTF. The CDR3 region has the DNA TGTGCCAGCAGTGTGAGGTATCATGGCTACACCTTC.